These 28 T cell receptor beta chains came from one sample sequenced in a study of blood T cell repertoires in COVID-19. Data came from immunoSEQ multiplex PCR; TCRdb stores just in-frame clones and leaves some out. In the table there are approximately 160,000 clones, around 78% of which are singletons. The material sequenced was PBMCs or T cells enriched from blood (not recorded which). The origin of the receptors is a woman between 50 and 59 years old who had recovered from COVID-19.

The chain is built from TRBV18 and TRBJ1-6; perhaps TRBD1 as D (6 bases). The CDR3 is made up of 13 amino acids. The germline V and J ends were trimmed by 9 bases and 10 bases, with 16 bases remaining between them. From germline, CDR1 is KGHSH and CDR2 LQKENI. For the CDR3, the DNA is TGTGCCAGTCACAGGAACGGACAGTCACCCCTCCACTTT. Translation: CASHRNGQSPLHF.

V usage is TRBV18 and J usage is TRBJ1-1; no definite D call. Trimming removed 3 bases at V and 0 bases at J, with 14 bases between. CDR3 length: 16 residues. Germline V gene data show CDR1 as KGHSH and CDR2 as LQKENI. The CDR3, as DNA: TGTGCCAGCTCACCGCTCTCTACGGAGTTGAACACTGAAGCTTTCTTT. It specifies CASSPLSTELNTEAFF.

V usage is TRBV2 and J usage is TRBJ2-2, with 9 bases that match TRBD2. The CDR3 is 15 residues long. Germline assignment: CDR1 SNHLY and CDR2 FYNNEI. Trimming cost V 4 bases and J 5 bases; bases outside gene matches: 5. The DNA for the CDR3 is TGTGCCAGCAGTGGTTCGGCGGGGGGGACCGGGGAGCTGTTTTTT. Protein sequence: CASSGSAGGTGELFF.

The CDR3 loop reads CAGQAGGWGTEAFF. CDR3 coding DNA: TGTGCAGGCCAAGCGGGGGGCTGGGGCACTGAAGCTTTCTTT. This chain joins TRBV21-1 and TRBJ1-1. TRBV21-1 is recorded as a pseudogene. This CDR3 region has 14 residues.

This clone occurred once. V usage is TRBV7-9 and J usage is TRBJ1-6; perhaps TRBD1 as D (6 bases). The CDR3 has 15 amino acids. The V gene's germline CDR1 is SEHNR and CDR2 FQNEAQ (reference sequence). V was clipped by 4 bases and J by 7 bases, with 14 bases between them. The CDR3 protein is CASSYPGVGNSPLHF. CDR3 bases: TGTGCCAGCAGCTACCCAGGGGTTGGCAATTCACCCCTCCACTTT.

The chain uses TRBV9 and TRBJ2-1, with 8 bases fitting TRBD2. Germline-derived CDR1 and CDR2 are SGDLS and YYNGEE. The V segment lost 4 bases and the J segment 1 base; nucleotides outside the gene matches: 7. CDR3 length: 16 residues. The CDR3 bases are TGTGCCAGCAGCCCAAGTGAGCGGGAGTCCTACAATGAGCAGTTCTTC. This translates into CASSPSERESYNEQFF.

A remark on this clone: Different DNA sequences within this sample yield the same CDR3. The chain links TRBV19 to TRBJ1-4; D remains ambiguous. CDR3 length equals 11 residues. Trimming cost V 2 bases and J 8 bases, with 3 bases left between them. Germline V gene sequence: CDR1 LNHDA, CDR2 SQIVND (reference sequence). DNA of the CDR3: TGTGCCAGTAGTATACGGGAAAAACTGTTTTTT. It codes for CASSIREKLFF.

The chain recombines TRBV7-2 with TRBJ2-2, with 7 positions matching TRBD2. From germline, CDR1 is SGHTA and CDR2 FQGNSA. The CDR3 runs to 14 residues. With 2 bases clipped from V and 4 bases from J, the junction kept 1 base outside the gene matches. The CDR3 protein is CASSLREGTGELFF. The DNA of the CDR3 is TGTGCCAGCAGCTTAAGGGAGGGCACCGGGGAGCTGTTTTTT.

The chain is built from TRBV18 and TRBJ2-2, with TRBD1 identical over 11 bases. The CDR3 sequence is 16 residues long. Germline-derived CDR1 and CDR2 are KGHSH and LQKENI. J gave up 6 bases and V 1 base, and 4 bases lay outside the gene matches. This CDR3 is CASSPLWTGGSGELFF. As DNA, the CDR3 is TGTGCCAGCTCACCACTGTGGACAGGGGGCTCCGGGGAGCTGTTTTTT.

The chain has TRBV19 and TRBJ1-2, with TRBD1 matching over 8 bases. Germline loops: CDR1 LNHDA, CDR2 SQIVND (reference sequence). Trimming at V came to 10 bases and at J to 0 bases, leaving 13 bases not matched to a gene. The length of the CDR3 is 16 residues. The CDR3 is CATTATGAKANYGYTF. The CDR3 bases are TGTGCCACCACCGCGACAGGGGCCAAAGCTAACTATGGCTACACCTTC.

This clone was detected only a few times. V and J are TRBV6-4 and TRBJ1-3, with D possibly matching TRBD1 (6 bases). Germline V CDR1 and CDR2: MRHNA, SNTAGT. The CDR3 has 18 amino acids. Trimming cost V 8 bases and J 0 bases, with 23 bases left between them. CDR3 sequence: CASGWGHPPVYSGNTIYF. CDR3 bases: TGTGCCAGCGGGTGGGGACACCCTCCCGTGTACTCTGGAAACACCATATATTTT.

This clone was detected only once. V gene TRBV4-1 combines with J gene TRBJ1-4; the D is unclear. The V and J ends lost 1 base and 6 bases respectively, with 12 bases between them. CDR1 MGHRA and CDR2 YSYEKL come from the germline V gene. The CDR3 spans 15 residues. The DNA for the CDR3 is TGCGCCAGCAGCCAAGGATTGGTGGGAGATGAAAAACTGTTTTTT. Its protein product is CASSQGLVGDEKLFF.

The chain recombines TRBV15 with TRBJ1-4; the match to TRBD1 covers 7 bases. J lost 4 bases, V lost 6 bases, and 5 bases had no gene match. Germline assignment: CDR1 LNHNV and CDR2 YYDKDF (reference sequence). The CDR3 totals 14 residues. Here the CDR3 DNA reads TGTGCCACCAGGGCAGGGGGGTTTAATGAAAAACTGTTTTTT. Translated: CATRAGGFNEKLFF.

In the case of this clone: The sample holds other DNA sequences that translate to the same CDR3. This CDR3 reads CATRGQGATGELFF. DNA of the CDR3: TGTGCCACCAGAGGACAGGGGGCGACCGGGGAGCTGTTTTTT. The chain employs TRBV24-1 and TRBJ2-2, with 11 bases identical to TRBD1. The germline V gene encodes CDR1 KGHDR and CDR2 SFDVKD. V shed 7 bases, J shed 5 bases, and the junction held 2 bases outside the gene matches. The CDR3 length is 14 residues.

The chain links TRBV5-5 to TRBJ1-4; 7 bases line up with TRBD1. The CDR3 runs to 13 residues. The V gene's germline CDR1 is SGHKS and CDR2 YYEKEE (reference sequence). The ends lost 4 bases at V and 7 bases at J; junction bases unmatched: 4. CDR3 sequence reads: CASSRQGGEKLFF. As DNA, the CDR3 is TGTGCCAGCAGCCGACAGGGAGGTGAAAAACTGTTTTTT.

The gene calls are TRBV6-5 and TRBJ2-5; tentative D call: TRBD2 (5 bases). The V and J ends lost 7 bases and 5 bases respectively, with 11 bases between them. Per germline, CDR1 MNHEY and CDR2 SVGAGI. The CDR3 has 12 amino acids. CDR3 DNA: TGTGCCAGCACCCAGGACTGGGAGACCCAGTACTTC. Its protein product is CASTQDWETQYF.

The chain combines TRBV6-5 with TRBJ1-2, with TRBD1 matching 7 bases. CDR3 length: 13 residues. V was pared by 5 bases and J by 6 bases, with 6 bases of the junction left unmatched. From germline, CDR1 is MNHEY and CDR2 SVGAGI. CDR3 bases: TGTGCCAGCAGTCGACAGGGATTGGATGGCTACACCTTC. Protein product: CASSRQGLDGYTF.

The J gene is TRBJ1-2, the V gene TRBV11-2, with D perhaps matching TRBD1 (5 bases). This CDR3 region has 15 residues. The germline CDR1 and CDR2 sequences are SGHAT and FQNNGV. V lost 10 bases to trimming and J lost 7 bases, with 25 bases between them. For the CDR3, the DNA is TGTGCCATCCTTTCCTCGGCGCGGGGGGGGTTTGGCTACACCTTC. Encoded protein: CAILSSARGGFGYTF.

The genes are TRBV11-2 and TRBJ2-3; maybe TRBD2 (6 bases). V was cut by 4 bases and J by 1 base, with 24 bases left in between. There are 19 residues in the CDR3. Germline CDR1 is SGHAT and CDR2 is FQNNGV. CDR3 nucleotide sequence: TGTGCCAGCAGCTCCGGGGCCTCGGGGAGGAGGAAAGGCACAGATACGCAGTATTTT. Amino acids: CASSSGASGRRKGTDTQYF.

This clone has just a few counts. This sample also contains other DNA sequences that code for the same CDR3. This chain uses TRBV28 with TRBJ2-7; TRBD2 aligns across 10 bases. The ends lost 5 bases at V and 4 bases at J; junction bases unmatched: 8. The length of the CDR3 is 15 residues. Germline V gene sequence: CDR1 MDHEN, CDR2 SYDVKM. DNA for the CDR3: TGTGCCAGCAGTCCCGGGACTAGCGAAGGATACGAGCAGTACGTC. Translation: CASSPGTSEGYEQYV.

The rearrangement links TRBV6-6 to TRBJ1-6; perhaps TRBD1 as D (5 bases). The length of the CDR3 is 16 residues. CDR1 MNHNY and CDR2 SVGAGI come from the germline V gene (reference sequence). V was trimmed by 6 bases and J by 0 bases, leaving 12 bases between them. CDR3: CASRDSYSSYNSPLHF. In DNA, the CDR3 is TGTGCCAGCAGAGACAGTTACAGCTCCTATAATTCACCCCTCCACTTT.

This chain connects TRBV6-5 to TRBJ2-2; no clear D gene. Trimming took 2 bases from V and 1 from J, leaving 2 bases between them. This CDR3 contains 13 residues. Germline values: CDR1 MNHEY, CDR2 SVGAGI. CDR3 in amino acids: CASSYLNTGELFF. The DNA for the CDR3 is TGTGCCAGCAGTTACCTGAACACCGGGGAGCTGTTTTTT.

The chain couples TRBV5-4 to TRBJ2-4; D perhaps matches TRBD1 (6 bases). Trimming removed 3 bases at V and 2 bases at J, with 15 bases between. The CDR3 loop spans 16 amino acids. CDR1 is SGHNT and CDR2 is YYREEE in the germline V gene (reference sequence). CDR3 sequence: CASSSAPQGTKNIQYF. The CDR3, as DNA: TGTGCCAGCAGCTCGGCCCCACAGGGCACCAAAAACATTCAGTACTTC.

This sequence joins TRBV10-3 and TRBJ1-6, with TRBD1 matching over 7 bases. V trimming: 3 bases; J trimming: 3 bases; junction bases outside the gene matches: 8. CDR1 ENHRY and CDR2 SYGVKD come from the germline V gene. This CDR3 spans 17 amino acids. The CDR3 DNA reads TGTGCCATCAGTGAACCAGGGGGTCTAAACTATAATTCACCCCTCCACTTT. This gives the protein CAISEPGGLNYNSPLHF.

This clone was counted only a few times. The V gene is TRBV7-8, the J gene TRBJ1-5; perhaps TRBD1 as D (5 bases). The CDR3 extends over 15 amino acids. V was shortened by 10 bases and J by 0 bases, with 16 bases between the two germline ends. Germline CDR1 is SGHVS and CDR2 is FQNEAQ. The CDR3 DNA sequence: TGTGCCACCCACGTCGGGGGGGATAGCAATCAGCCCCAGCATTTT. Amino acids: CATHVGGDSNQPQHF. Complete variable domain (other parts from reference TRBV7-8 and TRBJ1-5): GAGVSQSPRYKVAKRGQDVALRCDPISGHVSLFWYQQALGQGPEFLTYFQNEAQLDKSGLPSDRFFAERPEGSVSTLKIQRTQQEDSAVYLCATHVGGDSNQPQHFGDGTRLSIL.

The chain uses TRBV4-2 and TRBJ1-4, with D tentatively TRBD1 (5 bases). Trimming pared 6 bases from V and 8 bases from J, leaving 19 bases between. Germline assignment: CDR1 LGHNA and CDR2 YNFKEQ. This CDR3 region has 15 residues. The CDR3 nucleotides are TGTGCCAGCAGTCTCAACGCTGGGGGAGGGGAAAAACTGTTTTTT. It codes for CASSLNAGGGEKLFF.

The J gene is TRBJ1-2, the V gene TRBV28; 7 bases are a match to TRBD1. Germline V CDR1 and CDR2: MDHEN, SYDVKM. The CDR3 is 14 amino acids. V dropped 6 bases and J dropped 5; count of bases not matched to a gene: 9. CDR3 nucleotide sequence: TGTGCCAGCAGCCCTACAGGGGCCCCTTATGGCTACACCTTC. Protein product: CASSPTGAPYGYTF.

This clone was counted a few times. The V call is TRBV9, the J call TRBJ1-2, with D unclear. V was clipped by 4 bases and J by 7 bases, with 11 bases between them. This CDR3 is built from 12 residues. The germline V gene encodes CDR1 SGDLS and CDR2 YYNGEE. CDR3 sequence reads: CASSSAGSGYTF. CDR3 bases: TGTGCCAGCAGCTCAGCGGGTAGTGGCTACACCTTC.